The entry below describes one TCR beta chain. The length of the CDR3 is 14 residues. V was shortened by 5 bases and J by 0 bases, with 11 bases between the two germline ends. CDR1 is SQVTM and CDR2 is ANQGSEA in the germline V gene. This sample is drawn from a study of CD8+ T cells in alopecia areata. Sequencing used cDNA as its template, made by extracting RNA and reverse transcribing it. Repertoires were generated with immunoSEQ multiplex PCR, while TCRdb's copy carries only in-frame clones and drops some. The sample lists 200,000 to 250,000 clones; around two fifths were seen once. Treatment of the sample: oral pan-JAK inhibitor, 5-10 mg twice daily.

The rearrangement links TRBV29-1 to TRBJ1-5; D is possibly TRBD1 (5 bases). Here the sequenced sample was CD4+ T cells sorted from blood, taken between weeks 36 and 40, from a patient treated with tofacitinib. The receptor was derived from a human donor with alopecia areata. CDR3 amino acids: CSVSGRDSNQPQHF. The CDR3 region has the DNA TGCAGCGTTTCTGGCAGGGATAGCAATCAGCCCCAGCATTTT.